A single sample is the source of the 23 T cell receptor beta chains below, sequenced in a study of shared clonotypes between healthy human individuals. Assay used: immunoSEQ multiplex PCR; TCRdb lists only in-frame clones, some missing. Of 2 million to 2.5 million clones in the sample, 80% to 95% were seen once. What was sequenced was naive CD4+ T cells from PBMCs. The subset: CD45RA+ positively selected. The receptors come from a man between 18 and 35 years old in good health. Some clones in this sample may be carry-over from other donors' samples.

In DNA form, the CDR3 reads TGCGCCAGCAGGCACCGTCTAGGCCGGGGGCCCCGCGTCTACGAGCAGTACTTC. This gives the protein CASRHRLGRGPRVYEQYF. The chain has TRBV4-1 and TRBJ2-7; D may correspond to TRBD1 or TRBD2 (6 bases each). The CDR3 is 18 amino acids. The germline V gene has CDR1 MGHRA and CDR2 YSYEKL. V was pared by 6 bases and J by 3 bases, with 27 bases between.

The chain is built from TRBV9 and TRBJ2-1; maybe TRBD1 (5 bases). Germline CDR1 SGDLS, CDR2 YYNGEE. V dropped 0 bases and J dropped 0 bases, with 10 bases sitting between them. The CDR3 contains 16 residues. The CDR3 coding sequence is TGTGCCAGCAGCGTAGACACAGGATACTCCTACAATGAGCAGTTCTTC. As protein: CASSVDTGYSYNEQFF. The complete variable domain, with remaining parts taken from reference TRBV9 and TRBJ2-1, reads DSGVTQTPKHLITATGQRVTLRCSPRSGDLSVYWYQQSLDQGLQFLIQYYNGEERAKGNILERFSAQQFPDLHSELNLSSLELGDSALYFCASSVDTGYSYNEQFFGPGTRLTVL.

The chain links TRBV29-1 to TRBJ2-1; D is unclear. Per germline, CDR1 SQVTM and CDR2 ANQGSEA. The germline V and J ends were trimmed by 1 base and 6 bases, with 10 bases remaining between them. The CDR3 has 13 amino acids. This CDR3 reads CSVEVVLFNEQFF. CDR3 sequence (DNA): TGCAGCGTTGAAGTCGTTCTCTTCAATGAGCAGTTCTTC.

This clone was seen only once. In nucleotides, the CDR3 is TGTGCCAGCAGTTTTAGGATGGGAGGAGAGACCCAGTACTTC. Protein sequence: CASSFRMGGETQYF. This chain joins TRBV2 and TRBJ2-5, with D maybe TRBD2 (6 bases). Per germline, CDR1 SNHLY and CDR2 FYNNEI. This CDR3 is built from 14 residues. V dropped 5 bases and J dropped 4 bases, with 14 bases sitting between them. The whole variable domain, filled in from reference TRBV2 and TRBJ2-5, reads EPEVTQTPSHQVTQMGQEVILRCVPISNHLYFYWYRQILGQKVEFLVSFYNNEISEKSEIFDDQFSVERPDGSNFTLKIRSTKLEDSAMYFCASSFRMGGETQYFGPGTRLLVL.

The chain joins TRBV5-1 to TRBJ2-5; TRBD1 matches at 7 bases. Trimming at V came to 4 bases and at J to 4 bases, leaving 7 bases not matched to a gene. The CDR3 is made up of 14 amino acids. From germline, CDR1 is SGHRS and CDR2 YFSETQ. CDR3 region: CASSVTGSSETQYF. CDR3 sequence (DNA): TGCGCCAGCAGCGTGACAGGGTCGTCAGAGACCCAGTACTTC.

CDR3 nucleotides: TGTGCCAGCAGCACGACGAACACCGGGGAGCTGTTTTTT. This translates into CASSTTNTGELFF. The V gene is TRBV11-2, the J gene TRBJ2-2; D unresolved. The germline CDR1 and CDR2 sequences are SGHAT and FQNNGV. With 5 bases removed from V and 0 bases from J, the gap between germline ends came to 4 bases. This CDR3 contains 13 residues. Filled out from reference TRBV11-2 and TRBJ2-2, the complete variable domain reads EAGVAQSPRYKIIEKRQSVAFWCNPISGHATLYWYQQILGQGPKLLIQFQNNGVVDDSQLPKDRFSAERLKGVDSTLKIQPAKLEDSAVYLCASSTTNTGELFFGEGSRLTVL.

CDR3 sequence: CASSPGTVTDTQYF. CDR3 sequence (DNA): TGTGCCAGCAGCCCAGGGACGGTCACAGATACGCAGTATTTT. The V gene is TRBV5-4, the J gene TRBJ2-3; D is tentatively TRBD1 or TRBD2 (5 bases each). Trimming removed 4 bases from V and 2 bases from J, with 11 bases in between. CDR3 length equals 14 residues. Germline V gene lookup returns CDR1 SGHNT and CDR2 YYREEE (reference sequence).

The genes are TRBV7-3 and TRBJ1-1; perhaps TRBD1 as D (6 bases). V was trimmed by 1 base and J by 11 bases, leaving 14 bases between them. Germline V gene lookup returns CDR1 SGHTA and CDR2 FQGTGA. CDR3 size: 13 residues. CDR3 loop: CASSLNPGTSAFF. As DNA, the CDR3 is TGTGCCAGCAGCTTAAACCCCGGGACATCGGCTTTCTTT.

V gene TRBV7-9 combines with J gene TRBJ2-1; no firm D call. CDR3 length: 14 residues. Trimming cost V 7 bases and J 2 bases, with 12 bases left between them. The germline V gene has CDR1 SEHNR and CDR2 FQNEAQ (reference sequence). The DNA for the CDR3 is TGTGCCAGCACTTCGGAAGGCGCCTACAATGAGCAGTTCTTC. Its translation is CASTSEGAYNEQFF.

CDR3 region: CASSISSRRGSEAFF. For the CDR3, the DNA is TGTGCCAGTAGTATATCTAGTAGGCGGGGGTCTGAAGCTTTCTTT. The chain recombines TRBV19 with TRBJ1-1, with TRBD1 as a possible D gene (5 bases). Per germline, CDR1 LNHDA and CDR2 SQIVND (reference sequence). V shed 2 bases and J shed 6 bases, with 16 bases lying between them. This CDR3 comprises 15 residues.

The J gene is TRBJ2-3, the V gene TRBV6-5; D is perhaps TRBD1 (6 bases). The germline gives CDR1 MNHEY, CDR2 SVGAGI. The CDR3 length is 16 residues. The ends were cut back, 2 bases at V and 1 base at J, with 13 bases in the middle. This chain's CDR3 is CASSYVRGFGTDTQYF. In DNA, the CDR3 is TGTGCCAGCAGTTACGTCAGGGGTTTCGGCACAGATACGCAGTATTTT.

CDR3 residues: CASSKGQGASGNTIYF. The DNA for the CDR3 is TGTGCCAGCAGCAAGGGGCAGGGGGCATCCGGAAACACCATATATTTT. This chain uses TRBV6-6 with TRBJ1-3; 8 positions match TRBD1. This CDR3 region has 16 residues. The V gene's germline CDR1 is MNHNY and CDR2 SVGAGI (reference sequence). V trimming: 6 bases; J trimming: 4 bases; junction bases outside the gene matches: 11.

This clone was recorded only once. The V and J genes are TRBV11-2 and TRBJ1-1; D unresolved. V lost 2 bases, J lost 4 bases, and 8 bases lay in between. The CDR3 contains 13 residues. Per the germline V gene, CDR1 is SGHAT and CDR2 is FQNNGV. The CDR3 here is CASSLQPSTEAFF. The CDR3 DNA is TGTGCCAGCAGCTTACAACCGAGCACTGAAGCTTTCTTT.

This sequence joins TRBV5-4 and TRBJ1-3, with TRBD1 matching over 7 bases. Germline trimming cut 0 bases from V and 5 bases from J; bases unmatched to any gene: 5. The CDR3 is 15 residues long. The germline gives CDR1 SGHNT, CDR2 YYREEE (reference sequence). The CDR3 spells CASSLDRGGRNTIYF. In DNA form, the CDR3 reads TGTGCCAGCAGCTTGGACAGGGGTGGGAGAAACACCATATATTTT.

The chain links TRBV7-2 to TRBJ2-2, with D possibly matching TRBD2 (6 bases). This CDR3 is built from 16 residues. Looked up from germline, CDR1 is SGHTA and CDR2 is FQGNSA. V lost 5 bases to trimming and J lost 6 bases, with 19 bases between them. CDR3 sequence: CASSPRTSRGSGELFF. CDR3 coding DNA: TGTGCCAGCAGCCCAAGAACTAGCCGAGGGTCCGGGGAGCTGTTTTTT.

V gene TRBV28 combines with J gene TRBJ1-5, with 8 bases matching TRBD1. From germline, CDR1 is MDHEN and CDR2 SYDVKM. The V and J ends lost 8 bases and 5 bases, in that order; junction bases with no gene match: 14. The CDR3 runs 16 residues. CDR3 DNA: TGTGCCAGCTGCCCTACGGTAGGACAGGGTCATCAGCCCCAGCATTTT. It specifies CASCPTVGQGHQPQHF.

The CDR3 region is CASSWETGTSGPTYEQYF. For the CDR3, the DNA is TGTGCCAGCAGTTGGGAGACCGGGACTAGCGGGCCGACCTACGAGCAGTACTTC. The rearrangement uses TRBV6-4 and TRBJ2-7, with 12 bases that match TRBD2. Germline CDR1 reads MRHNA; CDR2 reads SNTAGT. The J segment lost 2 bases and the V segment lost 5 bases, leaving 13 bases of the junction unmatched. This CDR3 has 18 amino acids.

The CDR3 nucleotides are TGTGCCAGCAGCTTTTCGCGGGACGACCCAGATACGCAGTATTTT. It is translated as CASSFSRDDPDTQYF. This sequence joins TRBV7-2 and TRBJ2-3, with D perhaps matching TRBD2 (6 bases). CDR1 and CDR2 from the germline V gene are SGHTA and FQGNSA. Trimming pared 3 bases from V and 4 bases from J, leaving 14 bases between. This CDR3 is 15 amino acids long.

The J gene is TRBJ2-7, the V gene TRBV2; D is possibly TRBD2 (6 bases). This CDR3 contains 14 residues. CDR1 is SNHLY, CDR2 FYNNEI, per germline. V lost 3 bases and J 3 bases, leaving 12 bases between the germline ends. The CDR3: CASSDRRELYEQYF. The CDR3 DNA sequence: TGTGCCAGCAGTGATAGGCGGGAACTCTACGAGCAGTACTTC.

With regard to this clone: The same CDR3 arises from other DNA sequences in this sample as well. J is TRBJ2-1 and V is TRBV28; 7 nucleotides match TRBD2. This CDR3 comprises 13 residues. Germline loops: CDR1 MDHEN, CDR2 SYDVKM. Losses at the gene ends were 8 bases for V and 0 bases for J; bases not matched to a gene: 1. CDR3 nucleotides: TGTGCCAGCGGACTAGACTCCTACAATGAGCAGTTCTTC. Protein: CASGLDSYNEQFF. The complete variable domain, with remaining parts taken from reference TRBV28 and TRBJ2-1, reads DVKVTQSSRYLVKRTGEKVFLECVQDMDHENMFWYRQDPGLGLRLIYFSYDVKMKEKGDIPEGYSVSREKKERFSLILESASTNQTSMYLCASGLDSYNEQFFGPGTRLTVL.

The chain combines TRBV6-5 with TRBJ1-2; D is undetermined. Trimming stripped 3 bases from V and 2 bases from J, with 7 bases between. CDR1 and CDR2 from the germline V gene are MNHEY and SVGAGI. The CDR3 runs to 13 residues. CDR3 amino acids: CASSYGWNYGYTF. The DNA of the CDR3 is TGTGCCAGCAGTTATGGATGGAACTATGGCTACACCTTC.

CDR3 DNA: TGTGCCAGCAGCATAGGACTAGCGGGAGGTGAGGATGAGCAGTTCTTC. This encodes CASSIGLAGGEDEQFF. The rearrangement joins TRBV7-9 to TRBJ2-1; TRBD2 matches 14 bases. Germline V gene lookup returns CDR1 SEHNR and CDR2 FQNEAQ (reference sequence). There are 16 residues in the CDR3. The trim removed 5 bases at V and 8 bases at J, leaving 8 bases unmatched. Together with reference TRBV7-9 and TRBJ2-1, the CDR3 gives the full variable domain: DTGVSQNPRHKITKRGQNVTFRCDPISEHNRLYWYRQTLGQGPEFLTYFQNEAQLEKSRLLSDRFSAERPKGSFSTLEIQRTEQGDSAMYLCASSIGLAGGEDEQFFGPGTRLTVL.

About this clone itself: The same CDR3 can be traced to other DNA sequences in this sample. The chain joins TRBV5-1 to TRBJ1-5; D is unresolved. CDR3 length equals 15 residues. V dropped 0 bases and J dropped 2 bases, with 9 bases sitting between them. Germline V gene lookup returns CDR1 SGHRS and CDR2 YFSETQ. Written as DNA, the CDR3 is TGCGCCAGCAGCTTGGCCCCGGGTGGCAATCAGCCCCAGCATTTT. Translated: CASSLAPGGNQPQHF. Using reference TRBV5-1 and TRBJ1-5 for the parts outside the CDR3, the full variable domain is KAGVTQTPRYLIKTRGQQVTLSCSPISGHRSVSWYQQTPGQGLQFLFEYFSETQRNKGNFPGRFSGRQFSNSRSEMNVSTLELGDSALYLCASSLAPGGNQPQHFGDGTRLSIL.